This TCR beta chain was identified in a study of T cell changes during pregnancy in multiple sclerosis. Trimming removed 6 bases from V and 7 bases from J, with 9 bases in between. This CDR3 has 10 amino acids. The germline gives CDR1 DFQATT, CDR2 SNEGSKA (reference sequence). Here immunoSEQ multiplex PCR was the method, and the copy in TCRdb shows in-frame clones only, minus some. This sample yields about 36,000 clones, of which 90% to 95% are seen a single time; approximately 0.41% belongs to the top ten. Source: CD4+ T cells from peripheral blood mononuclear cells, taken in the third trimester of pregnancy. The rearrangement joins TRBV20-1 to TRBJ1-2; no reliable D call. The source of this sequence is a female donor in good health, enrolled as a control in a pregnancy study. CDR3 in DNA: TGCAGTGCGGGAGAGGGTGGCTACACCTTC. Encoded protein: CSAGEGGYTF.